These 8 T cell receptor beta chains came from one sample sequenced in a study of a mutant IDH1 vaccine in newly diagnosed glioma. Sequencing was performed with immunoSEQ multiplex PCR; in TCRdb, only in-frame clones are kept and a portion is missing. The table records tens of thousands of clones, 75% to 90% of them present only once. Time point meaning: baseline, week 1 (first vaccination visit). The treatment was: pre-vaccination baseline after standard-of-care therapy. Sample: PBMCs, taken from a glioma patient treated with radiotherapy, temozolomide or both. The receptors here all came from a woman aged 40 to 50 with glioma.

The J gene is TRBJ2-2, the V gene TRBV9; 11 bases fit TRBD1. CDR3 length equals 18 residues. Germline-derived CDR1 and CDR2 are SGDLS and YYNGEE. The V and J ends lost 1 base and 3 bases, in that order; junction bases with no gene match: 8. CDR3 residues: CASSVNRDRGSDTGELFF. The CDR3, as DNA: TGTGCCAGCAGCGTAAACCGGGACAGGGGGTCCGACACCGGGGAGCTGTTTTTT.

In the case of this clone: At one boundary the junction diverges from the germline segment, which might be a read error. For the CDR3, the DNA is TGCGCCAGCAACCAAGGACTAGCGGGGATCACAGATACGCAGTATTTT. Amino acids: CASNQGLAGITDTQYF. The chain combines TRBV4-1 with TRBJ2-3; the match to TRBD2 covers 12 bases. The length of the CDR3 is 16 residues. In germline, CDR1 is MGHRA, CDR2 YSYEKL.

The gene calls are TRBV5-5 and TRBJ2-5; the match to TRBD1 covers 8 bases. Unmatched junction bases numbered 1, after V lost 1 base and J lost 2 bases. This CDR3 spans 14 amino acids. Germline V gene data show CDR1 as SGHKS and CDR2 as YYEKEE (reference sequence). CDR3 region: CASSLTGGQETQYF. As DNA, the CDR3 is TGTGCCAGCAGCTTGACAGGGGGACAAGAGACCCAGTACTTC.

This clone was found a few times. DNA for the CDR3: TGTGCCAGCAGGGCAGGGACGGTCGGGAATCAGCCCCAGCATTTT. As protein: CASRAGTVGNQPQHF. This chain connects TRBV2 to TRBJ1-5; D is possibly TRBD1 (5 bases). The CDR3 length is 15 residues. Germline values: CDR1 SNHLY, CDR2 FYNNEI. The V end lost 6 bases, the J end lost 4 bases, and 16 bases lay between the germline ends.

The genes are TRBV6-5 and TRBJ2-7, with 7 bases identical to TRBD1. Losses at the gene ends were 0 bases for V and 2 bases for J; bases not matched to a gene: 4. This CDR3 is 15 amino acids long. From germline, CDR1 is MNHEY and CDR2 SVGAGI. This chain's CDR3 is CASSYSGTDPYEQYF. DNA of the CDR3: TGTGCCAGCAGTTACTCGGGGACAGACCCCTACGAGCAGTACTTC.

This chain uses TRBV18 with TRBJ2-1; D unresolved. Looked up from germline, CDR1 is KGHSH and CDR2 is LQKENI. This CDR3 spans 14 amino acids. V was trimmed by 1 base and J by 7 bases, leaving 11 bases between them. CDR3 residues: CASSPQTLGNEQFF. The CDR3 region has the DNA TGTGCCAGCTCACCACAAACCTTGGGGAATGAGCAGTTCTTC.

The genes are TRBV27 and TRBJ2-5; perhaps TRBD1 as D (6 bases). The CDR3 consists of 15 residues. Germline assignment: CDR1 MNHEY and CDR2 SMNVEV (reference sequence). Trimming removed 5 bases from V and 1 base from J, with 14 bases in between. DNA for the CDR3: TGTGCCAGCAGTCCCTACAGGGTTTCCCAAGAGACCCAGTACTTC. As protein: CASSPYRVSQETQYF.

The chain employs TRBV30 and TRBJ1-4, with 9 bases fitting TRBD1. Germline assignment: CDR1 GTSNPN and CDR2 SVGIG (reference sequence). The CDR3 has 13 amino acids. The J segment lost 6 bases and the V segment lost 2 bases, leaving 1 base of the junction unmatched. DNA of the CDR3: TGTGCCTGGAGTCGGGACAGGGATGAAAAACTGTTTTTT. Its protein product is CAWSRDRDEKLFF.